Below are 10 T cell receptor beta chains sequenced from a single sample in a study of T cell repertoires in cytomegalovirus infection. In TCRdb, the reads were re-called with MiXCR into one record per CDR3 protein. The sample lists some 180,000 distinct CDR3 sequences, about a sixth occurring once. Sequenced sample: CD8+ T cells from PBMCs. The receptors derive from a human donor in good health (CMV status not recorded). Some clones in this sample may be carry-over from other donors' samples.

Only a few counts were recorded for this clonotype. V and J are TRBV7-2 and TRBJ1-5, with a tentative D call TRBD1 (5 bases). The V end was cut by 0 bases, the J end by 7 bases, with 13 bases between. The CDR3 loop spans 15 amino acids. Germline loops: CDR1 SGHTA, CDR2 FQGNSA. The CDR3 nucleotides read TGTGCCAGCAGCTTAGCAAGGGGCGAGTGGCAGCCCCAGCATTTT. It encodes CASSLARGEWQPQHF. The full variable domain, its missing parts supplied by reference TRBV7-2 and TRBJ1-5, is GAGVSQSPSNKVTEKGKDVELRCDPISGHTALYWYRQSLGQGLEFLIYFQGNSAPDKSGLPSDRFSAERTGGSVSTLTIQRTQQEDSAVYLCASSLARGEWQPQHFGDGTRLSIL.

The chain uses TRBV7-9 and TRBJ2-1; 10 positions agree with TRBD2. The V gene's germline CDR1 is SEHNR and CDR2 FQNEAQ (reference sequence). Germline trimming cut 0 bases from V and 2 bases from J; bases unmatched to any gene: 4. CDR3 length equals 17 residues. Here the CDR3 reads CASSLAGTSETYNEQFF. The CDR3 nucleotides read TGTGCCAGCAGCTTAGCTGGGACTAGCGAAACCTACAATGAGCAGTTCTTC.

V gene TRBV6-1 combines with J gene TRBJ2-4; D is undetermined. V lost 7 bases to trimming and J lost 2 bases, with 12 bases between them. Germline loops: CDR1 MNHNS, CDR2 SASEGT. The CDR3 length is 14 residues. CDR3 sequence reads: CASNEALSKNIQYF. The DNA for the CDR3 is TGTGCCAGCAACGAGGCGCTGTCCAAAAACATTCAGTACTTC.

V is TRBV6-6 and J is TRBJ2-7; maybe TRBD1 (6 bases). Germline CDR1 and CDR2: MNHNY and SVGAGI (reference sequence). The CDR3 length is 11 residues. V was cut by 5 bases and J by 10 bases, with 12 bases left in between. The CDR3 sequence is CASSPGAHQYF. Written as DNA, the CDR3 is TGTGCCAGCAGTCCAGGGGCGCATCAGTACTTC.

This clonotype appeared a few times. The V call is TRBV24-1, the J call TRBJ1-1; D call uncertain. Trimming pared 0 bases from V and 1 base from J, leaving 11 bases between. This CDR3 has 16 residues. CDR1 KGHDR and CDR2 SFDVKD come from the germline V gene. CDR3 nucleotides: TGTGCCACCAGTGATTTGCAGACGGGAGGGAACACTGAAGCTTTCTTT. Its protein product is CATSDLQTGGNTEAFF.

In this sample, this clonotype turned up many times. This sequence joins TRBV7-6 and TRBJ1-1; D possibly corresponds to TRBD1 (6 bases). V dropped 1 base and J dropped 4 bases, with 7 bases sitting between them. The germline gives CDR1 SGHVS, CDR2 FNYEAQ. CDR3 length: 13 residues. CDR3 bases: TGTGCCAGCAGCTTAGTACAGGGCACTGAAGCTTTCTTT. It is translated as CASSLVQGTEAFF.

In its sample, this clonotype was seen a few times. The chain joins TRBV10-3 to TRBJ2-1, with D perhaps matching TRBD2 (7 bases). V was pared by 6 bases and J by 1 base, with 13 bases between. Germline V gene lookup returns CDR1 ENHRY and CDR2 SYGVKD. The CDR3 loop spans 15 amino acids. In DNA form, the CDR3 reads TGTGCCATCAGCCGAGGGGGGGTGTCCTACAATGAGCAGTTCTTC. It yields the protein CAISRGGVSYNEQFF.

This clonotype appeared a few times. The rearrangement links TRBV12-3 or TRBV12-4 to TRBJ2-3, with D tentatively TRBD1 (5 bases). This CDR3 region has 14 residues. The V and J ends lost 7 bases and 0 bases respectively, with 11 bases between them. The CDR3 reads CASIDRGSTDTQYF. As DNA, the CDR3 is TGTGCCAGCATCGATAGGGGAAGCACAGATACGCAGTATTTT.

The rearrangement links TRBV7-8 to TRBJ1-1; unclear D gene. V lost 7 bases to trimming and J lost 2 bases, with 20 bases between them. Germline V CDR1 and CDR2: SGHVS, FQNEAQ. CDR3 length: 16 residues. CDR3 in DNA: TGTGCCAGCACCCTCTTTCGACGGTCCCCCAACACTGAAGCTTTCTTT. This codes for CASTLFRRSPNTEAFF.

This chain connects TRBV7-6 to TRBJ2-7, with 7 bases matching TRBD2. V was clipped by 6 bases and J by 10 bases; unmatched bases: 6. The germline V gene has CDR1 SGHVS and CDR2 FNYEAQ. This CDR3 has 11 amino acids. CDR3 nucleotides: TGTGCCAGCAGATCGGGGGGAGAACAGTACTTC. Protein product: CASRSGGEQYF.